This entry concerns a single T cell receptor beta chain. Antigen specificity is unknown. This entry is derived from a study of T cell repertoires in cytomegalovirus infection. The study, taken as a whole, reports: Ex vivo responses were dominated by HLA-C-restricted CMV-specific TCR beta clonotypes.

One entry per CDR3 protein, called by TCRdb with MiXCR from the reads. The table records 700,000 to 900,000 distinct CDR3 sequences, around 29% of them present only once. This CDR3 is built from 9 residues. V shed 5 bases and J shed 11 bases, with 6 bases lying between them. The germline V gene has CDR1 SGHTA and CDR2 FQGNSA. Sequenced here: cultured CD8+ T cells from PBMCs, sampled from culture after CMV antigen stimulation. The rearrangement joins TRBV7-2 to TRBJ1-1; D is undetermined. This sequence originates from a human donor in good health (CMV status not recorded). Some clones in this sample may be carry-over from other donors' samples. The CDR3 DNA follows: TGTGCCAGCAGCCCCGACGCTTTCTTT. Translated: CASSPDAFF.